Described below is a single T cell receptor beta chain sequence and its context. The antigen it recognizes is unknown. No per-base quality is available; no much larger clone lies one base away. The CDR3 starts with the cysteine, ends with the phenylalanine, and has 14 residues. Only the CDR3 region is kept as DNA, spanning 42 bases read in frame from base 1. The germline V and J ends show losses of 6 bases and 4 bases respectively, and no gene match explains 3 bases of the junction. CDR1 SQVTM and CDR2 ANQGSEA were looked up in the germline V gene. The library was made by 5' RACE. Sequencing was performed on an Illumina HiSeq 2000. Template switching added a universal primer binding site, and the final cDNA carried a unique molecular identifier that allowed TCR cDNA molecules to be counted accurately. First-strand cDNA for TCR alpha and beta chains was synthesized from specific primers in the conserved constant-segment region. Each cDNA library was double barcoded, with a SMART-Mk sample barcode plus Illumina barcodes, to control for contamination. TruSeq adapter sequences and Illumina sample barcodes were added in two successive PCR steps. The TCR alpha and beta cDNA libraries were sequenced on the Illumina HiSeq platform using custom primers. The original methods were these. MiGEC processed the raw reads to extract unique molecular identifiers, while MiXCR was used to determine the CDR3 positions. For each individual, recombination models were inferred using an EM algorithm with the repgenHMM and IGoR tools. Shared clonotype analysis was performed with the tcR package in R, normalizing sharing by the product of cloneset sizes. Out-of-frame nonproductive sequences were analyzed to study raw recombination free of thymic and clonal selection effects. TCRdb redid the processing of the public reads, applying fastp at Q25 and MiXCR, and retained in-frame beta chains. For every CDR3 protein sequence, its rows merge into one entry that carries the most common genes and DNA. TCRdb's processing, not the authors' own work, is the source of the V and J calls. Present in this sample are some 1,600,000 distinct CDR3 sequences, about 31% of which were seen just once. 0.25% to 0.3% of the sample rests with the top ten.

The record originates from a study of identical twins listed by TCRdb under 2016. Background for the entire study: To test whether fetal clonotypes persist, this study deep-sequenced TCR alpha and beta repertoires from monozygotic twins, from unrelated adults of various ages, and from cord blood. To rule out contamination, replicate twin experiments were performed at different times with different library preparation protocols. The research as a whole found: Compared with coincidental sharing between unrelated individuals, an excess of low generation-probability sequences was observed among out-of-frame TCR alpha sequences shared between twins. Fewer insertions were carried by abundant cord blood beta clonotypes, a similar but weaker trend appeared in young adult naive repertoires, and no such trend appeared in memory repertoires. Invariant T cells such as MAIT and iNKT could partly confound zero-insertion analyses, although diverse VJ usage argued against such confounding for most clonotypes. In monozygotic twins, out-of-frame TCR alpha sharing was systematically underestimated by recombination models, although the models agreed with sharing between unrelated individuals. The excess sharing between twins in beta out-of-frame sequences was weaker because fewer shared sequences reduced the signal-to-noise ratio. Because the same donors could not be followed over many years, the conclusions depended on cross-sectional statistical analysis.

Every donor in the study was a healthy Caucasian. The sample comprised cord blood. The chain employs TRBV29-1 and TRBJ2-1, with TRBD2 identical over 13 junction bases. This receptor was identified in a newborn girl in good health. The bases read TGCAGCGTCACTAGCGGGGGGGCATACAATGAGCAGTTCTTC. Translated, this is CSVTSGGAYNEQFF.